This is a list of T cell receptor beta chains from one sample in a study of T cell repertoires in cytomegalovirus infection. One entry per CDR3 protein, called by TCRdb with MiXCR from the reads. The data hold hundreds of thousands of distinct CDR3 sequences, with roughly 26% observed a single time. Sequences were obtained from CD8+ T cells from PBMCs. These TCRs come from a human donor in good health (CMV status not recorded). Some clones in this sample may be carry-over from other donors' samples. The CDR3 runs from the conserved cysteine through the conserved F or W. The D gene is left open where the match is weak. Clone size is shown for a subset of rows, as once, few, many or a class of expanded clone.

CDR3 DNA: TGTGCCAGCAGCTCATCTGGACACCGTAGCACAGATACGCAGTATTTT; CDR3 protein: CASSSSGHRSTDTQYF; D gene: NA; clone size: many; J gene: TRBJ2-3; V gene: TRBV12-3/TRBV12-4
CDR3 DNA: TGTGCCAGCAGCGCTTTTACAGGGGTTAATGAAAAACTGTTTTTT; CDR3 protein: CASSAFTGVNEKLFF; D gene: TRBD1; clone size: many; J gene: TRBJ1-4; V gene: TRBV7-2
CDR3 DNA: TGTGCCAGCAGCTCCGGGACTAGATTGTTCGACAATGAGCAGTTCTTC; CDR3 protein: CASSSGTRLFDNEQFF; D gene: TRBD2; clone size: NA; J gene: TRBJ2-1; V gene: TRBV14
CDR3 DNA: TGTGCTAGCAGCTTAGTAGCGGGCGCCCCTTCTGGGGCCAACGTCCTGACTTTC; CDR3 protein: CASSLVAGAPSGANVLTF; D gene: TRBD2; clone size: few; J gene: TRBJ2-6; V gene: TRBV7-7
CDR3 DNA: TGCGCCAGCAGCCTTCTAAGAGGGGTTTTTCAAGGAACCGAAGCTTTCTTT; CDR3 protein: CASSLLRGVFQGTEAFF; D gene: NA; clone size: few; J gene: TRBJ1-1; V gene: TRBV4-1
CDR3 DNA: TGTGCCAGCAGTTTAAGGACAGGGGAGGTGGATACGCAGTATTTT; CDR3 protein: CASSLRTGEVDTQYF; D gene: TRBD1; clone size: many; J gene: TRBJ2-3; V gene: TRBV28
CDR3 DNA: TGTGCCAGCAGTGTTCGGGACAGGGCGGGCCAGCCCCAGCATTTT; CDR3 protein: CASSVRDRAGQPQHF; D gene: TRBD1; clone size: NA; J gene: TRBJ1-5; V gene: TRBV2
CDR3 DNA: TGCAGCGGGGCACCAGGGGGTAACACTGAAGCTTTCTTT; CDR3 protein: CSGAPGGNTEAFF; D gene: TRBD1; clone size: few; J gene: TRBJ1-1; V gene: TRBV29-1
CDR3 DNA: TGTGCCAGCAGTTACTCGAAAGGGTTGAACACTGAAGCTTTCTTT; CDR3 protein: CASSYSKGLNTEAFF; D gene: NA; clone size: few; J gene: TRBJ1-1; V gene: TRBV6-5
CDR3 DNA: TGTGCTAGTGGTTGGACAGGGGGCGCCTATGGCTACACCTTC; CDR3 protein: CASGWTGGAYGYTF; D gene: TRBD1; clone size: NA; J gene: TRBJ1-2; V gene: TRBV12-5
CDR3 DNA: TGTGCCAGCAGTTTACGGACTGGTAACACCGGGGAGCTGTTTTTT; CDR3 protein: CASSLRTGNTGELFF; D gene: NA; clone size: NA; J gene: TRBJ2-2; V gene: TRBV12-3/TRBV12-4
CDR3 DNA: TGTGCCAGCAGTTATCCGCAGTATCAGGGAGAAGAGACCCAGTACTTC; CDR3 protein: CASSYPQYQGEETQYF; D gene: NA; clone size: few; J gene: TRBJ2-5; V gene: TRBV6-2/TRBV6-3
CDR3 DNA: TGTGCCAGCTATCTAAGCTACAGCAATGGCTACACCTTC; CDR3 protein: CASYLSYSNGYTF; D gene: NA; clone size: NA; J gene: TRBJ1-2; V gene: TRBV2
CDR3 DNA: TGTGCCAGCAGCAGACTGTGGACCGGGGAGCTGTTTTTT; CDR3 protein: CASSRLWTGELFF; D gene: NA; clone size: few; J gene: TRBJ2-2; V gene: TRBV6-1
CDR3 DNA: TGCAGTGCTAGAGGAAGGGGCAGGGCGAACACCGGGGAGCTGTTTTTT; CDR3 protein: CSARGRGRANTGELFF; D gene: NA; clone size: few; J gene: TRBJ2-2; V gene: TRBV20-1
CDR3 DNA: TGTGCCAGCAGCCGCACAGGGGGAGGTGAAGCTTTCTTT; CDR3 protein: CASSRTGGGEAFF; D gene: TRBD1; clone size: NA; J gene: TRBJ1-1; V gene: TRBV7-9
CDR3 DNA: TGTGCCAGCAGCTTATATACACGTCGCACAGATACGCAGTATTTT; CDR3 protein: CASSLYTRRTDTQYF; D gene: NA; clone size: many; J gene: TRBJ2-3; V gene: TRBV7-3
CDR3 DNA: TGCAGTGCCCTACGGGACAGCGATTACCTCTATGGCTACACCTTC; CDR3 protein: CSALRDSDYLYGYTF; D gene: TRBD1; clone size: few; J gene: TRBJ1-2; V gene: TRBV20-1
CDR3 DNA: TGTGCCAGCTCACCTACGACAGGGAACACCGGGGAGCTGTTTTTT; CDR3 protein: CASSPTTGNTGELFF; D gene: NA; clone size: NA; J gene: TRBJ2-2; V gene: TRBV18
CDR3 DNA: TGTGCCAGCAGACGACAGGAGTTTGAAGAGATCCAGTACTTC; CDR3 protein: CASRRQEFEEIQYF; D gene: NA; clone size: NA; J gene: TRBJ2-5; V gene: TRBV7-9
CDR3 DNA: TGTGCCAGTACCCAACCCGGGACAGGAGGAGATACGCAGTATTTT; CDR3 protein: CASTQPGTGGDTQYF; D gene: TRBD1; clone size: NA; J gene: TRBJ2-3; V gene: TRBV19
CDR3 DNA: TGTGCCAGCAGCTTCCCTCCTACAGCGGTAAATGAGCAGTTCTTC; CDR3 protein: CASSFPPTAVNEQFF; D gene: NA; clone size: many; J gene: TRBJ2-1; V gene: TRBV7-2